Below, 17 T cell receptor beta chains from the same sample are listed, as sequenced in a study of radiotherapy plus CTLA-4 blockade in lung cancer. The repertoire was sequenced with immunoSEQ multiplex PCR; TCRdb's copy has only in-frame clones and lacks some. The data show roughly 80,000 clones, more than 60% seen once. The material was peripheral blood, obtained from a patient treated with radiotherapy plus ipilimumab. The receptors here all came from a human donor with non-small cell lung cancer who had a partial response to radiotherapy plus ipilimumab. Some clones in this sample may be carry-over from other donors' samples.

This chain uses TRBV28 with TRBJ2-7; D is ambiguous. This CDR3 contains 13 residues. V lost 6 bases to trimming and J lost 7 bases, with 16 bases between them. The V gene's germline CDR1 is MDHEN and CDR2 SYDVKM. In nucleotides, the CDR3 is TGTGCCAGCAGCACACCCGCAGAAGAAGAGCAGTACTTC. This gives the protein CASSTPAEEEQYF. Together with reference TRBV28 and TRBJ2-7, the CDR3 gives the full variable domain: DVKVTQSSRYLVKRTGEKVFLECVQDMDHENMFWYRQDPGLGLRLIYFSYDVKMKEKGDIPEGYSVSREKKERFSLILESASTNQTSMYLCASSTPAEEEQYFGPGTRLTVT.

The DNA for the CDR3 is TGTGCCAGCAGCCAGGACACCCGACAGGCGCCCTACGAGCAGTACTTC. This gives the protein CASSQDTRQAPYEQYF. The chain has TRBV4-2 and TRBJ2-7; D is perhaps TRBD1 (6 bases). There are 16 residues in the CDR3. Germline V gives CDR1 LGHNA, CDR2 YNFKEQ. The V gene lost 3 bases and the J gene lost 2 bases, with 17 bases spanning the gap.

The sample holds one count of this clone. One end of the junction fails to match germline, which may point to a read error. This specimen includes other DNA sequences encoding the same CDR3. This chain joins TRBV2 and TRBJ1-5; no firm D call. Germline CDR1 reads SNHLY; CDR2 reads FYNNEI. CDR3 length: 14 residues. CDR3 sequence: CASSDTGWDQPQHF. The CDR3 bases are TGTGCTAGCAGTGATACCGGGTGGGATCAGCCCCAGCATTTT. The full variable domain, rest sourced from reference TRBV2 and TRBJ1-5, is EPEVTQTPSHQVTQMGQEVILRCVPISNHLYFYWYRQILGQKVEFLVSFYNNEISEKSEIFDDQFSVERPDGSNFTLKIRSTKLEDSAMYFCASSDTGWDQPQHFGDGTRLSIL.

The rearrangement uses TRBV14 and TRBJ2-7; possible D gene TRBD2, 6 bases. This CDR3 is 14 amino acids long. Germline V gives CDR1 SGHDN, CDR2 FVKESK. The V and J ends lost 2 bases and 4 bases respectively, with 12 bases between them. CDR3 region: CASSQSTRRYEQYF. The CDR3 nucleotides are TGTGCCAGCAGCCAATCGACTAGACGATACGAGCAGTACTTC. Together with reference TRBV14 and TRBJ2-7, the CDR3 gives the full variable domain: EAGVTQFPSHSVIEKGQTVTLRCDPISGHDNLYWYRRVMGKEIKFLLHFVKESKQDESGMPNNRFLAERTGGTYSTLKVQPAELEDSGVYFCASSQSTRRYEQYFGPGTRLTVT.

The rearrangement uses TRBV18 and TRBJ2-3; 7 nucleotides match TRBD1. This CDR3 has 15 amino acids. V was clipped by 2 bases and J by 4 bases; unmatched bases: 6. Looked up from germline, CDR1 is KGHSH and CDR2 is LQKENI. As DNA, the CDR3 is TGTGCCAGCTCACCAGCTACAGGGGTTTCAGATACGCAGTATTTT. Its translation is CASSPATGVSDTQYF. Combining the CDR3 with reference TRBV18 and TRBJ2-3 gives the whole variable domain NAGVMQNPRHLVRRRGQEARLRCSPMKGHSHVYWYRQLPEEGLKFMVYLQKENIIDESGMPKERFSAEFPKEGPSILRIQQVVRGDSAAYFCASSPATGVSDTQYFGPGTRLTVL.

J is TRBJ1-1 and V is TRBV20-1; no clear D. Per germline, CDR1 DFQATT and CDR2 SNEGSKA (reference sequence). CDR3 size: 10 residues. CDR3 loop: CIGVNTEAFF. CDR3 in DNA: TGCATCGGAGTAAACACTGAAGCTTTCTTT.

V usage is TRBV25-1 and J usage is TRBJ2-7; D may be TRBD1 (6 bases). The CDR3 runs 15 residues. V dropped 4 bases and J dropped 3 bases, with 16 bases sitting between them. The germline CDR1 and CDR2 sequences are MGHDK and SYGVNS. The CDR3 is CASSGAGDIVYEQYF. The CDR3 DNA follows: TGTGCCAGCAGTGGGGCAGGGGATATCGTCTACGAGCAGTACTTC.

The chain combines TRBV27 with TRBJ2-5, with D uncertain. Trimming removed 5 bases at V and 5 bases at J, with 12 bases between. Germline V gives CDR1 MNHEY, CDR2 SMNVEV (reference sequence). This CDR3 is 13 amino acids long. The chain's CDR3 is CASSKLLTETQYF. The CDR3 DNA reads TGTGCCAGCAGTAAGTTACTTACGGAGACCCAGTACTTC.

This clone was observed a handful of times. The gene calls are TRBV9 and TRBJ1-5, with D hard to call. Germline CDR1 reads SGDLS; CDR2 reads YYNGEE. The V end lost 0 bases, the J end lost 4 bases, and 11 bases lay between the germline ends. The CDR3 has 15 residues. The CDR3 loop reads CASSVAGQINQPQHF. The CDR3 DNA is TGTGCCAGCAGCGTAGCTGGGCAGATTAATCAGCCCCAGCATTTT.

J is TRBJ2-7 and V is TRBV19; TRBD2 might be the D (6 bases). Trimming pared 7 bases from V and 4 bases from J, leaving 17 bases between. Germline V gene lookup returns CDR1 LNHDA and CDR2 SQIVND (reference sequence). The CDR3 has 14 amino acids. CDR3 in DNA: TGTGCCAGTACCCCCGGAGGGAACCTATACGAGCAGTACTTC. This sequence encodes CASTPGGNLYEQYF.

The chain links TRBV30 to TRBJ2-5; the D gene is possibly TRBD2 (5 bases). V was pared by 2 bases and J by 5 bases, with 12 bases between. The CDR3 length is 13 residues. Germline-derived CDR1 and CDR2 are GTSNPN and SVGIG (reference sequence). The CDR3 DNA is TGTGCCTGGAGTCGCGGGCTCTGGGAGACCCAGTACTTC. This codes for CAWSRGLWETQYF.

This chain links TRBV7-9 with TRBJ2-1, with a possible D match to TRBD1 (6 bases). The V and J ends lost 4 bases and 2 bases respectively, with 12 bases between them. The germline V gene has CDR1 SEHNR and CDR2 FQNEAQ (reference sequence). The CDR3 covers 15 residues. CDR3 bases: TGTGCCAGCAGCTCAGGGGTAGTGCCCTACAATGAGCAGTTCTTC. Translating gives CASSSGVVPYNEQFF.

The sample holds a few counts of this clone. In nucleotides, the CDR3 is TGTGCCAGCTCCGGTGCGGGGCTTAACTATGGCTACACCTTC. Amino acid sequence: CASSGAGLNYGYTF. The rearrangement uses TRBV11-2 and TRBJ1-2; D perhaps matches TRBD1 (5 bases). V was trimmed by 8 bases and J by 1 base, leaving 14 bases between them. This CDR3 is built from 14 residues. Germline V lookup: CDR1 SGHAT, CDR2 FQNNGV.

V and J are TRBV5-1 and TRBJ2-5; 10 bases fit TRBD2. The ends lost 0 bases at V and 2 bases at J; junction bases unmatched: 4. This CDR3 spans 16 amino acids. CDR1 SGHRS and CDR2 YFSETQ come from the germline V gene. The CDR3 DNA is TGCGCCAGCAGCTTGGCCAGCGGGGGGGGGCAAGAGACCCAGTACTTC. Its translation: CASSLASGGGQETQYF.

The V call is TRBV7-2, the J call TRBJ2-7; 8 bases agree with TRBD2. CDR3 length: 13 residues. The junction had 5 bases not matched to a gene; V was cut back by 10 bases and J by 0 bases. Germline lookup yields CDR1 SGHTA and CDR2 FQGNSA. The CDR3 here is CATTGGVSYEQYF. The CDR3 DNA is TGTGCCACCACGGGGGGGGTCTCCTACGAGCAGTACTTC.

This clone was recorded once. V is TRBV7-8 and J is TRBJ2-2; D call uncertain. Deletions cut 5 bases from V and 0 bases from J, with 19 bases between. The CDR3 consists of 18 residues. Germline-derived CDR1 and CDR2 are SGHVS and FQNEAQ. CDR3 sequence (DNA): TGTGCCAGCAGCCCGAAGCCCGCTAGACCGGCGAACACCGGGGAGCTGTTTTTT. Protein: CASSPKPARPANTGELFF.

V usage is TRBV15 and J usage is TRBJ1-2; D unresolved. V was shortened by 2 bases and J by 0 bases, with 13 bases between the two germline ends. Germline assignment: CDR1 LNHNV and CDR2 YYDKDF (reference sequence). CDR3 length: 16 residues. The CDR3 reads CATSRQLGWANYGYTF. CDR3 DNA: TGTGCCACCAGCAGACAGCTAGGTTGGGCTAACTATGGCTACACCTTC.